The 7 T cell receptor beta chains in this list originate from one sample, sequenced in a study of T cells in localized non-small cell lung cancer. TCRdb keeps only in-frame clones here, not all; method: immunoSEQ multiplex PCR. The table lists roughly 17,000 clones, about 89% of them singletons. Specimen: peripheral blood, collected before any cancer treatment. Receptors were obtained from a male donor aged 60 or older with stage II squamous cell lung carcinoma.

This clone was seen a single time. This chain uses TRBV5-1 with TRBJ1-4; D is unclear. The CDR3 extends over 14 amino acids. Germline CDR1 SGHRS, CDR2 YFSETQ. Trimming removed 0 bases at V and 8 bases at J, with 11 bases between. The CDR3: CASSLAGQGEKLFF. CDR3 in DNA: TGCGCCAGCAGCTTGGCCGGTCAAGGCGAAAAACTGTTTTTT.

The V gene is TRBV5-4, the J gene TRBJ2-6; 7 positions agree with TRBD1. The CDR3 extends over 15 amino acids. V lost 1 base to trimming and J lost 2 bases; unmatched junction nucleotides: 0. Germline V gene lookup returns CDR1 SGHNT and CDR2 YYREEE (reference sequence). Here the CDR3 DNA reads TGTGCCAGCAGCTTGACAGGGGCTGGGGCCAACGTCCTGACTTTC. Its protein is CASSLTGAGANVLTF. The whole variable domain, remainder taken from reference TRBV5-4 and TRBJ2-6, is ETGVTQSPTHLIKTRGQQVTLRCSSQSGHNTVSWYQQALGQGPQFIFQYYREEENGRGNFPPRFSGLQFPNYSSELNVNALELDDSALYLCASSLTGAGANVLTFGAGSRLTVL.

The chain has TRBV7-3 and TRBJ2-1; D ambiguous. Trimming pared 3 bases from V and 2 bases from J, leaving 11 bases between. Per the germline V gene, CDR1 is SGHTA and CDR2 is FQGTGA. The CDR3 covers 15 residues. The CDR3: CASSFGLGTYNEQFF. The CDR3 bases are TGTGCCAGCAGCTTTGGGCTAGGGACCTACAATGAGCAGTTCTTC.

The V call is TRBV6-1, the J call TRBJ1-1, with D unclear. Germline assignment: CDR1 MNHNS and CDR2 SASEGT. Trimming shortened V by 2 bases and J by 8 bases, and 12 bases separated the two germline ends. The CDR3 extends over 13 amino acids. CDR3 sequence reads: CASSESHTTEAFF. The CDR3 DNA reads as TGTGCCAGCAGTGAATCCCACACGACCGAAGCTTTCTTT.

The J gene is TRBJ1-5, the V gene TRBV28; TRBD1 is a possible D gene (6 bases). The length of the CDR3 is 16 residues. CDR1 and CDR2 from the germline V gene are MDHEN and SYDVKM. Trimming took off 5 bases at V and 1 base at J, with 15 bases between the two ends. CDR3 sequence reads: CASSPTGFGSNQPQHF. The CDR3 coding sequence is TGTGCCAGCAGTCCAACAGGGTTTGGAAGCAATCAGCCCCAGCATTTT.

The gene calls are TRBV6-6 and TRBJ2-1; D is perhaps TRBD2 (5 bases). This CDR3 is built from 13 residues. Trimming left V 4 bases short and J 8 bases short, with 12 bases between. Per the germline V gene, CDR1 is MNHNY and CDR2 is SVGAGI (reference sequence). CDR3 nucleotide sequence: TGTGCCAGCAGTTCGGGGTTTCGGGATGAGCAGTTCTTC. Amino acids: CASSSGFRDEQFF.

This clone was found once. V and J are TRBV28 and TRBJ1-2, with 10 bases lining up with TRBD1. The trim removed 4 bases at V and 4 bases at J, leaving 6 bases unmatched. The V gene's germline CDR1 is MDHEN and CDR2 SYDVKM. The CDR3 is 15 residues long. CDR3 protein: CASSSGQGLPYGYTF. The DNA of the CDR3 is TGTGCCAGCAGTTCGGGACAGGGGCTTCCCTATGGCTACACCTTC.